The 30 T cell receptor beta chains below all came from one sample that was sequenced in a study of blood T cell repertoires in COVID-19 (dated by TCRdb to the early 2020s). Library preparation employed the immunoSEQ multiplex PCR assay. Entries here come from immuneACCESS through TCRdb and include only in-frame sequences with V and J called. Some clones fail to appear in such tables; in the studies checked, an unresolved V gene covers under half of the shortfall, and the cause of the remainder is unknown. This sample is represented by 75,000 to 85,000 clones; approximately 85% of them were singletons. The top ten clonotypes cover 9.5% to 13% of the sample. Input material: peripheral blood. Source of these receptors: a man between 60 and 75 years old with COVID-19, enrolled during active disease.

The CDR3 reads CASSSTSGYTDTQYF. DNA for the CDR3: TGCGCCAGCAGCTCTACTAGCGGATACACAGATACGCAGTATTTT. This rearrangement joins TRBV5-1 to TRBJ2-3; 8 positions agree with TRBD2. Germline V gives CDR1 SGHRS, CDR2 YFSETQ. CDR3 length: 15 residues. The ends lost 3 bases at V and 2 bases at J; junction bases unmatched: 5.

The rearrangement links TRBV10-3 to TRBJ2-4, with 8 bases that match TRBD1. Per germline, CDR1 ENHRY and CDR2 SYGVKD. With V trimmed by 5 bases and J by 3 bases, 3 bases remained unmatched. The CDR3 is made up of 14 amino acids. The CDR3, as DNA: TGTGCCATCAGTCCAGGGGGCAACAAAAACATTCAGTACTTC. Its translation: CAISPGGNKNIQYF.

This clone was detected only once. The sample has other DNA sequences that encode this CDR3 too. The chain uses TRBV5-1 and TRBJ2-1; 7 bases are a match to TRBD2. This CDR3 comprises 15 residues. Germline-derived CDR1 and CDR2 are SGHRS and YFSETQ. Trimming cost V 2 bases and J 4 bases; bases outside gene matches: 6. In DNA, the CDR3 is TGCGCCAGCAGCTTAGGGCTAGCGGCTTACAATGAGCAGTTCTTC. It is translated as CASSLGLAAYNEQFF.

The CDR3, as DNA: TGTGCCAGCAGTCCCAGGGGGGATAATGAAGCTTTCTTT. Translated, it gives CASSPRGDNEAFF. The chain uses TRBV2 and TRBJ1-1; 7 nucleotides agree with TRBD1. Unmatched junction bases numbered 7, after V lost 5 bases and J lost 7 bases. Looked up from germline, CDR1 is SNHLY and CDR2 is FYNNEI. The CDR3 extends over 13 amino acids.

This chain links TRBV11-2 with TRBJ2-5; D might be TRBD1 (7 bases). V lost 1 base and J lost 3, with 15 bases in between. The CDR3 runs to 16 residues. Germline assignment: CDR1 SGHAT and CDR2 FQNNGV. The CDR3 DNA follows: TGTGCCAGCAGCTTAGCCGGGGGACAGCGGGAAGAGACCCAGTACTTC. Translation gives CASSLAGGQREETQYF. The full variable domain, rest sourced from reference TRBV11-2 and TRBJ2-5, is EAGVAQSPRYKIIEKRQSVAFWCNPISGHATLYWYQQILGQGPKLLIQFQNNGVVDDSQLPKDRFSAERLKGVDSTLKIQPAKLEDSAVYLCASSLAGGQREETQYFGPGTRLLVL.

The chain couples TRBV7-3 to TRBJ2-1; a weak D match, TRBD2 (5 bases). CDR1 SGHTA and CDR2 FQGTGA come from the germline V gene. Trimming cost V 3 bases and J 8 bases, with 11 bases left between them. This CDR3 is 13 amino acids long. CDR3 sequence: CASSFTSFDEQFF. In DNA form, the CDR3 reads TGTGCCAGCAGCTTCACTAGTTTCGATGAGCAGTTCTTC.

V gene TRBV10-3 combines with J gene TRBJ1-5; possibly TRBD1 for D (5 bases). The CDR3 consists of 14 residues. CDR1 is ENHRY, CDR2 SYGVKD, per germline. The V end lost 3 bases, the J end lost 2 bases, and 8 bases lay between the germline ends. The CDR3 region is CAISDGGGNQPQHF. The CDR3 DNA sequence: TGTGCCATCAGTGATGGGGGGGGCAATCAGCCCCAGCATTTT.

J is TRBJ1-1 and V is TRBV9; 8 positions agree with TRBD1. Germline loops: CDR1 SGDLS, CDR2 YYNGEE. This CDR3 has 15 residues. With V trimmed by 3 bases and J by 1 base, 5 bases remained unmatched. The CDR3 here is CASSGEGTGNTEAFF. The CDR3 DNA follows: TGTGCCAGCAGCGGCGAGGGGACAGGGAACACTGAAGCTTTCTTT.

The chain links TRBV6-4 to TRBJ2-7; D is unclear. Germline loops: CDR1 MRHNA, CDR2 SNTAGT. V was pared by 8 bases and J by 6 bases, with 17 bases between. CDR3 length: 13 amino acids. The CDR3 loop reads CASSPAARSEQYF. As DNA, the CDR3 is TGTGCCAGCTCTCCGGCGGCGCGGAGCGAGCAGTACTTC.

V is TRBV10-2 and J is TRBJ1-5, with a possible D match to TRBD1 (6 bases). There are 15 residues in the CDR3. Trimming took off 5 bases at V and 5 bases at J, with 16 bases between the two ends. Germline lookup yields CDR1 WSHSY and CDR2 SAAADI. The CDR3 loop is CASSPFGTSDQPQHF. CDR3 coding DNA: TGCGCCAGCAGTCCTTTTGGGACAAGCGATCAGCCCCAGCATTTT.

This clone was observed once. This sequence joins TRBV5-1 and TRBJ1-4; TRBD1 matches 10 bases. J gave up 7 bases and V 4 bases, and 16 bases lay outside the gene matches. This CDR3 contains 18 residues. Per germline, CDR1 SGHRS and CDR2 YFSETQ. The CDR3 loop is CASSIASGTGVKSEKLFF. In DNA form, the CDR3 reads TGCGCCAGCAGCATTGCCTCCGGGACAGGGGTTAAGAGTGAAAAACTGTTTTTT.

This chain joins TRBV24-1 and TRBJ2-1; D is undetermined. The V and J ends lost 4 bases and 0 bases respectively, with 6 bases between them. The germline CDR1 and CDR2 sequences are KGHDR and SFDVKD. The CDR3 has 14 residues. CDR3 sequence: CATSEPSSYNEQFF. The CDR3 region has the DNA TGTGCCACCAGTGAGCCGAGCTCCTACAATGAGCAGTTCTTC.

The chain carries TRBV11-2 and TRBJ1-3; 9 bases match TRBD1. The CDR3 has 18 residues. CDR1 and CDR2 from the germline V gene are SGHAT and FQNNGV. With V trimmed by 0 bases and J by 4 bases, 10 bases remained unmatched. DNA of the CDR3: TGTGCCAGCAGCTTAGATGGAACAGGGGGCTTAGGAGGAAACACCATATATTTT. Its protein product is CASSLDGTGGLGGNTIYF.

The chain recombines TRBV28 with TRBJ1-5, with 12 bases matching TRBD1. After removal of 5 bases from V and 2 bases from J, the junction contained 7 bases not matched to a gene. This CDR3 comprises 17 residues. The germline CDR1 and CDR2 sequences are MDHEN and SYDVKM. The chain's CDR3 is CASSPPGTGGGNQPQHF. In DNA, the CDR3 is TGTGCCAGCAGTCCTCCCGGGACAGGGGGCGGCAATCAGCCCCAGCATTTT.

The V call is TRBV6-1, the J call TRBJ1-1, with D uncertain. The CDR3 runs 17 residues. The germline V and J ends were trimmed by 1 base and 2 bases, with 17 bases remaining between them. Germline values: CDR1 MNHNS, CDR2 SASEGT. The chain's CDR3 is CASSEDKWSGDNTEAFF. For the CDR3, the DNA is TGTGCCAGCAGTGAAGACAAGTGGAGCGGGGATAACACTGAAGCTTTCTTT.

The rearrangement links TRBV5-4 to TRBJ1-3; 9 bases align to TRBD1. Germline V CDR1 and CDR2: SGHNT, YYREEE (reference sequence). The CDR3 totals 15 residues. Trimming removed 4 bases from V and 7 bases from J; junction bases left unmatched: 9. CDR3 in amino acids: CASSIGTGYTNTIYF. The CDR3, as DNA: TGTGCCAGCAGCATAGGGACAGGGTACACGAACACCATATATTTT.

This clone has more than one count but fewer than ten. The gene calls are TRBV5-4 and TRBJ2-7; 7 nucleotides match TRBD1. Germline-derived CDR1 and CDR2 are SGHNT and YYREEE (reference sequence). The ends lost 4 bases at V and 7 bases at J; junction bases unmatched: 8. The CDR3 totals 13 residues. CDR3 sequence: CASSTRQGREQYF. As DNA, the CDR3 is TGTGCCAGCAGCACTAGACAGGGCCGGGAGCAGTACTTC.

The rearrangement joins TRBV5-1 to TRBJ1-2; weak D call: TRBD1 (6 bases). Trimming stripped 2 bases from V and 2 bases from J, with 7 bases between. This CDR3 spans 13 amino acids. Germline-derived CDR1 and CDR2 are SGHRS and YFSETQ. The CDR3 DNA reads as TGCGCCAGCAGCTTACAGGGAAACTATGGCTACACCTTC. This encodes CASSLQGNYGYTF.

CDR3 residues: CASSLAGTGNTIYF. CDR3 DNA: TGCGCCAGCAGCTTGGCAGGGACAGGAAACACCATATATTTT. This chain connects TRBV5-1 to TRBJ1-3; tentative D call: TRBD1 (6 bases). This CDR3 is built from 14 residues. V gave up 0 bases and J gave up 4 bases, with 8 bases separating them. Per germline, CDR1 SGHRS and CDR2 YFSETQ.

J is TRBJ1-2 and V is TRBV19; TRBD1 matches 8 bases. J was trimmed by 7 bases and V by 4 bases; bases with no gene match: 8. The germline gives CDR1 LNHDA, CDR2 SQIVND (reference sequence). The CDR3 totals 14 residues. This CDR3 reads CASSTLSGGSGYTF. The CDR3, as DNA: TGTGCCAGTAGTACTCTGTCAGGGGGCTCTGGCTACACCTTC.

The V gene is TRBV10-3, the J gene TRBJ2-1, with D possibly being TRBD2 (6 bases). The CDR3 is made up of 15 amino acids. The germline V and J ends were trimmed by 6 bases and 2 bases, with 14 bases remaining between them. Germline V gene sequence: CDR1 ENHRY, CDR2 SYGVKD. CDR3 residues: CAIRAGLAAYNEQFF. Written as DNA, the CDR3 is TGTGCCATCAGGGCCGGGTTAGCGGCCTACAATGAGCAGTTCTTC.

This clone was observed a single time. The chain combines TRBV15 with TRBJ2-1, with D possibly matching TRBD2 (6 bases). The CDR3 runs to 15 residues. Germline assignment: CDR1 LNHNV and CDR2 YYDKDF (reference sequence). Between the trimmed V and J ends, which lost 2 bases and 0 bases, there was a span of 8 bases. As DNA, the CDR3 is TGTGCCACCAGCAGATCGACTAGCTCCTACAATGAGCAGTTCTTC. Amino acid sequence: CATSRSTSSYNEQFF.

This chain uses TRBV10-2 with TRBJ2-6; 7 nucleotides align to TRBD2. Germline trimming cut 0 bases from V and 0 bases from J; bases unmatched to any gene: 5. CDR1 and CDR2 (germline): WSHSY, SAAADI. The CDR3 has 18 amino acids. DNA of the CDR3: TGCGCCAGCAGTGAGTCGCGGGGGTACCGCTCTGGGGCCAACGTCCTGACTTTC. It is translated as CASSESRGYRSGANVLTF.

The chain is built from TRBV3-1 (or the pseudogene TRBV3-2) and TRBJ2-7; 8 nucleotides match TRBD2. Germline CDR1 reads LGHDT; CDR2 reads YNNKEL (reference sequence). V was clipped by 1 base and J by 4 bases; unmatched bases: 6. This CDR3 spans 15 amino acids. CDR3 nucleotides: TGTGCCAGCAGCCAAGCAGCGGGGGTTACGTACGAGCAGTACTTC. This encodes CASSQAAGVTYEQYF.

In this sample, this clone turned up a few times. The J gene is TRBJ2-1, the V gene TRBV7-2; a weak D match, TRBD2 (6 bases). The CDR3 is 18 amino acids. The germline V gene has CDR1 SGHTA and CDR2 FQGNSA. Between the trimmed V and J ends, which lost 4 bases and 6 bases, there was a span of 25 bases. CDR3 DNA sequence: TGTGCCAGCAGCTACTCCCGCGGTGGTGCGGGATGGTTCAATGAGCAGTTCTTC. It is translated as CASSYSRGGAGWFNEQFF. The full variable domain, its missing parts supplied by reference TRBV7-2 and TRBJ2-1, is GAGVSQSPSNKVTEKGKDVELRCDPISGHTALYWYRQSLGQGLEFLIYFQGNSAPDKSGLPSDRFSAERTGGSVSTLTIQRTQQEDSAVYLCASSYSRGGAGWFNEQFFGPGTRLTVL.

This rearrangement joins TRBV28 to TRBJ1-2; D is possibly TRBD1 (5 bases). This CDR3 has 12 amino acids. Between the trimmed V and J ends, which lost 4 bases and 5 bases, there was a span of 8 bases. Germline CDR1 reads MDHEN; CDR2 reads SYDVKM. CDR3 nucleotide sequence: TGTGCCAGCAGTTGGGGGGAGTATGGCTACACCTTC. Translated, it gives CASSWGEYGYTF.

This clone was seen a handful of times. This chain joins TRBV7-2 and TRBJ2-7; TRBD2 matches 10 bases. The germline V gene encodes CDR1 SGHTA and CDR2 FQGNSA. This CDR3 is built from 15 residues. V trimming: 5 bases; J trimming: 2 bases; junction bases outside the gene matches: 6. The CDR3 coding sequence is TGTGCCAGCAGCGTAGGACTAGCGGATACCTACGAGCAGTACTTC. This encodes CASSVGLADTYEQYF.

V is TRBV29-1 and J is TRBJ1-5; tentative D call: TRBD1 (5 bases). Germline V gene data show CDR1 as SQVTM and CDR2 as ANQGSEA. CDR3 length equals 12 residues. V was pared by 6 bases and J by 3 bases, with 9 bases between. The CDR3 spells CSVGGDNQPQHF. CDR3 in DNA: TGCAGCGTGGGGGGGGACAATCAGCCCCAGCATTTT.

This rearrangement joins TRBV18 to TRBJ1-1; D not certain. The CDR3 length is 15 residues. The germline CDR1 and CDR2 sequences are KGHSH and LQKENI. V shed 1 base and J shed 0 bases, with 9 bases lying between them. This chain's CDR3 is CASSPLPSMNTEAFF. CDR3 DNA: TGTGCCAGCTCACCACTACCGTCTATGAACACTGAAGCTTTCTTT.

The chain employs TRBV7-7 and TRBJ2-5; 7 positions match TRBD1. The CDR3 has 13 amino acids. The germline CDR1 and CDR2 sequences are SSHAT and FNYEAQ (reference sequence). The V and J ends lost 1 base and 6 bases, in that order; junction bases with no gene match: 2. For the CDR3, the DNA is TGTGCCAGCAGCTTAGGACAGGGAAAGACCCAGTACTTC. Its translation: CASSLGQGKTQYF.